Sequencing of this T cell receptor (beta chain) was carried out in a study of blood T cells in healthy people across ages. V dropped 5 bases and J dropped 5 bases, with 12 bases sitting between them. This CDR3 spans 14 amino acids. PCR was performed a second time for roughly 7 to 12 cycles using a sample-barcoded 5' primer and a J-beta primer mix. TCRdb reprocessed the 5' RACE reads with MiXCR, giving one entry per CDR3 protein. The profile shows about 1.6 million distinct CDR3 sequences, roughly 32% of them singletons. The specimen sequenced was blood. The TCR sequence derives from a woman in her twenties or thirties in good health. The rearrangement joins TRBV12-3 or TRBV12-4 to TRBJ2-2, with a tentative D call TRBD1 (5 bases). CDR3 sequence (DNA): TGTGCCAGCAGTCCAGGGTCTCGGACCGGGGAGCTGTTTTTT. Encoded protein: CASSPGSRTGELFF.